These T cell receptor beta chains were read from a single sample in a study of PD-1 blockade in mismatch repair-deficient tumors. Data came from immunoSEQ multiplex PCR; TCRdb stores just in-frame clones and leaves some out. The sample holds 70,000 to 95,000 clones, roughly 80% seen once. The material was peripheral blood, obtained 44 weeks after starting pembrolizumab. The receptor source for this set is an adult with mismatch repair-deficient cancer. CDR3s include the opening cysteine and the closing phenylalanine or tryptophan. D genes are given only for firm matches. Clone size, where shown, is once, few, many, or a class for clones that have expanded.

TRBV5-5	-	TRBJ1-1	TRBD1	TGTGCCAGCAGCCGAATATACACAGGGGGCTACGACACTGAAGCTTTCTTT	CASSRIYTGGYDTEAFF
TRBV5-8	-	TRBJ2-7	TRBD2	TGTGCCAGCAGCTGGGGACTAGCGGGAGATACGGACGAGCAGTACTTC	CASSWGLAGDTDEQYF
TRBV2	-	TRBJ2-1	TRBD2	TGTGCCAGCAGTGATCTAGCGGGAAGGAACAATGAGCAGTTCTTC	CASSDLAGRNNEQFF
TRBV5-4	-	TRBJ2-2	TRBD2	TGTGCCAGCAGCTTGGGCGGACTAGCGGGGAACACCGGGGAGCTGTTTTTT	CASSLGGLAGNTGELFF
TRBV5-8	-	TRBJ2-1	-	TGTGCCAGCAGCTTGAACTCGGCCGGCCAACGGCGGTTCTTC	CASSLNSAGQRRFF
TRBV2	-	TRBJ1-4	-	TGTGCCAGCAGTGAAGGACAGGCAACTAATGAAAAACTGTTTTTT	CASSEGQATNEKLFF
TRBV18	once	TRBJ1-2	TRBD1	TGTGCCAGCTCACACTCCCCCTTTACAGGGGGCGCCTATGGCTACACCTTC	CASSHSPFTGGAYGYTF
TRBV6-6	-	TRBJ1-5	-	TGTGCCAGCAGCTCTTGGAGGCAGCCCCAGCATTTT	CASSSWRQPQHF
TRBV6-5	-	TRBJ1-4	-	TGTGCCAGCAGTTACGGGAGGACAAATGAAAAACTGTTTTTT	CASSYGRTNEKLFF
TRBV14	-	TRBJ2-3	-	TGTGCCAGCAGCCAAGATCGGTGGGTTGCAGATACGCAGTATTTT	CASSQDRWVADTQYF
TRBV25-1	-	TRBJ2-7	-	TGTGCCAGCAGTCGCTGGGATGGGGGGAGCTCCTACGAGCAGTACTTC	CASSRWDGGSSYEQYF
TRBV27	few	TRBJ1-1	-	TGTGCCAGCAGTCCCCATCGTGATTTTCCCCGCACTGAAGCTTTCTTT	CASSPHRDFPRTEAFF
TRBV2	-	TRBJ2-3	-	TGTGCCAGCAGTGAAGCGGGGCGAGCAGATACGCAGTATTTT	CASSEAGRADTQYF
TRBV30	few	TRBJ2-3	TRBD2	TGTGCCTGGAGTGTAGGGGATGGCGGGAGAGATACGCAGTATTTT	CAWSVGDGGRDTQYF
TRBV6-1	-	TRBJ2-5	-	TGTGCCAGCAGTGAGACACCCCAAGAGACCCAGTACTTC	CASSETPQETQYF
TRBV6-6	-	TRBJ1-4	TRBD1	TGTGCCAGCAGTTACTCGAATTCCGCAGGGGGCGAAAAACTGTTTTTT	CASSYSNSAGGEKLFF
TRBV7-9	few	TRBJ2-2	TRBD2	TGTGCCAGCAGCTTACTAGCGGGAGGGACCGGGGAGCTGTTTTTT	CASSLLAGGTGELFF
TRBV11-2	few	TRBJ2-2	-	TGTGCCAGCAGCACGACGAGGCAGAACACCGGGGAGCTGTTTTTT	CASSTTRQNTGELFF
TRBV9	-	TRBJ2-6	-	TGTGCCAGCAGCAGAGACGGGGAAAGGTTCCTTGGTGGGGCCAACGTCCTGACTTTC	CASSRDGERFLGGANVLTF
TRBV29-1	-	TRBJ2-7	-	TGCAGCGTGTCCCTGTCGGTAAGGGAGCAGTACTTC	CSVSLSVREQYF
TRBV7-3	-	TRBJ1-2	-	TGTGCCAGCAGCCCCGGGGAAGGGTGGGGGGGCTACACCTTC	CASSPGEGWGGYTF
TRBV9	few	TRBJ2-3	TRBD2	TGTGCCAGCAGCGTAGGCCAGCGGGAGGGGGGTACGCAGTATTTT	CASSVGQREGGTQYF
TRBV6-6	-	TRBJ2-1	TRBD1	TGTGCCAGCAGTCCAAACAGGGGGTCCTACAATGAGCAGTTCTTC	CASSPNRGSYNEQFF
TRBV7-9	-	TRBJ2-1	TRBD2	TGTGCCAGCCAGACTAGCGGGGTTTTGAATGAGCAGTTCTTC	CASQTSGVLNEQFF
TRBV19	-	TRBJ2-7	-	TGTGCCAGTAGTATAGGCGTAAACTACTACGAGCAGTACTTC	CASSIGVNYYEQYF
TRBV18	once	TRBJ1-1	-	TGTGCCAGCTCACCGGTTCAGCAGGGCGAAACTGAAGCTTTCTTT	CASSPVQQGETEAFF
TRBV25-1	-	TRBJ2-1	-	TGTGCCAGCAGTGAATGGGTCAATGAGCAGTTCTTC	CASSEWVNEQFF
TRBV9	few	TRBJ2-7	TRBD2	TGTGCCAGCAGCGTTAAGACTAGCCAGGACGAGCAGTACTTC	CASSVKTSQDEQYF
TRBV7-3	large	TRBJ2-3	-	TGTGCCAGCAGCTTATCCGCGGGGGCCCCTGGAACGCAGTATTTT	CASSLSAGAPGTQYF
TRBV15	-	TRBJ1-1	-	TGTGCCACCAGCATGGGCGGGAACACTGAAGCTTTCTTT	CATSMGGNTEAFF
TRBV5-8	few	TRBJ1-3	-	TGTGCCAGCAGCCAAGATGAGGGGGGAGGAAACACCATATATTTT	CASSQDEGGGNTIYF
TRBV9	-	TRBJ2-3	-	TGTGCCAGCAGCGAAATGACGGGGACGGATACGCAGTATTTT	CASSEMTGTDTQYF
TRBV2	-	TRBJ2-7	TRBD1	TGTGCCAGCAACCACAGGGGTGGCTACGAGCAGTACTTC	CASNHRGGYEQYF
TRBV18	-	TRBJ1-1	-	TGTGCCAGCTCACCAGGTGTCGACACGGAAATGAACACTGAAGCTTTCTTT	CASSPGVDTEMNTEAFF
TRBV19	-	TRBJ1-5	-	TGTGCCAGTAGTACCCCCGGGTATAGCAATCAGCCCCAGCATTTT	CASSTPGYSNQPQHF
TRBV5-1	-	TRBJ2-2	TRBD2	TGCGCCAGCAGAGGGACTAGCGGGAACACCGGGGAGCTGTTTTTT	CASRGTSGNTGELFF
TRBV15	-	TRBJ1-5	TRBD1	TGTGCCACCAGCAGAGATGGGACAGGGAATCAGCCCCAGCATTTT	CATSRDGTGNQPQHF
TRBV7-2	few	TRBJ1-3	-	TGTGCCAGCAGCTTGGGGTCAGGGACTGGAAACACCATATATTTT	CASSLGSGTGNTIYF
TRBV7-6	-	TRBJ2-1	-	TGTGCCAGCAGCACCCTAGCTGCTGAGCAGTTCTTC	CASSTLAAEQFF
TRBV9	once	TRBJ1-1	TRBD1	TGTGCCAGCAGCGGAGGGACAGGGGGCCGTACTGAAGCTTTCTTT	CASSGGTGGRTEAFF
TRBV11-2	-	TRBJ2-1	-	TGTGCCAGCAGCTTAGATCCTCGTGCCGGGGGAGCGTTCTTC	CASSLDPRAGGAFF
TRBV5-1	-	TRBJ2-3	TRBD1	TGCGCCAGCAGCTTAGGACAGGAGAATACGCAGTATTTT	CASSLGQENTQYF
TRBV19	-	TRBJ2-7	-	TGTGCCAGTAGTATGATGGGGGGGCTCAGCACCTACGAGCAGTACTTC	CASSMMGGLSTYEQYF